The clone carrying this T cell receptor (beta chain) occurred a few times. The data originate from a study of metastatic and nonmetastatic thyroid tumors. TCRdb re-called clones via MiXCR from the PCR reads. The sample holds more than 40,000 clones, about 4.3% seen once. Germline-derived CDR1 and CDR2 are MNHNS and SASEGT. The CDR3 extends over 15 amino acids. V was cut by 3 bases and J by 5 bases, with 13 bases left in between. Every patient was untreated before thyroid surgery. The sequenced sample was blood. The J gene is TRBJ1-4, the V gene TRBV6-1, with unresolved D. This sequence originates from a female donor with papillary thyroid cancer or a benign thyroid nodule (not recorded which). Some clones in this sample may be carry-over from other donors' samples. The CDR3 is CASSDWALGNEKLFF. CDR3 in DNA: TGTGCCAGCAGTGATTGGGCCTTGGGGAATGAAAAACTGTTTTTT.